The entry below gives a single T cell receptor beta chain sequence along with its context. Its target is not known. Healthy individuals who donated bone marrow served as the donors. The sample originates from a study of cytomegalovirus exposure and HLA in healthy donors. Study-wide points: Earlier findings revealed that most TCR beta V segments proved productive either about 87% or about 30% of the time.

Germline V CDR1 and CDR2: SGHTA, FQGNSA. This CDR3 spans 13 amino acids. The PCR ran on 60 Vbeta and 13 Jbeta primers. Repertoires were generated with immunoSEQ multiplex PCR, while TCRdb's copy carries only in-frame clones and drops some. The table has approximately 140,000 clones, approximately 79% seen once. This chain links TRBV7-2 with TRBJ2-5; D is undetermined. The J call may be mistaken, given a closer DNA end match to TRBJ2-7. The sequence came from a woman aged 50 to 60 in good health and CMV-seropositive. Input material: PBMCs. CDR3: CASSYPSSYEQYF. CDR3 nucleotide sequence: TGTGCCAGCAGCTATCCAAGCTCCTACGAGCAGTACTTC.